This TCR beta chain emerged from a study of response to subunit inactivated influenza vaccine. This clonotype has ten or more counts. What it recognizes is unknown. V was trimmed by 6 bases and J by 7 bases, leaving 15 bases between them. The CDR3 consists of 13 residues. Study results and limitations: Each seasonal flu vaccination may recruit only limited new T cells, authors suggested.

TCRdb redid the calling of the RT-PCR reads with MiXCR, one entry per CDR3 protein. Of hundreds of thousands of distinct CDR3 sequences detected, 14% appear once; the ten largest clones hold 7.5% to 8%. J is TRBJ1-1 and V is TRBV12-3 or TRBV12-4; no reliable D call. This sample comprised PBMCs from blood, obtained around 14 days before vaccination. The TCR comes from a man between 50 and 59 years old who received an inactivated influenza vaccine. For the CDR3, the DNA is TGTGCCAGCAGCACTGGACGGAATTTTGAAGCTTTCTTT. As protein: CASSTGRNFEAFF.